The clone carrying this TCR beta chain was detected a few times. Its antigen is as yet unknown. In TCRdb, the RT-PCR reads were re-called with MiXCR into one record per CDR3 protein. The table includes about half a million distinct CDR3 sequences, roughly 8.2% detected once. The data stem from a study of response to subunit inactivated influenza vaccine. Study-wide results and caveats: Authors suggested few new T cells are recruited by each seasonal influenza vaccination.

CDR3 size: 16 residues. The germline V gene has CDR1 SGDLS and CDR2 YYNGEE. Trimming pared 2 bases from V and 6 bases from J, leaving 17 bases between. The input for sequencing was PBMCs from blood, taken around 25 months after vaccination. This clonotype was obtained from a man between 50 and 75 years old who received an inactivated influenza vaccine. The rearrangement joins TRBV9 to TRBJ2-2; D possibly corresponds to TRBD2 (6 bases). The CDR3 DNA reads TGTGCCAGCAGCGTTACGACTAGTGCGCTGTCCGGGGAGCTGTTTTTT. As protein: CASSVTTSALSGELFF.